The sequence of this T cell receptor (beta chain) was determined in a study of cytomegalovirus exposure and HLA in healthy donors. It was with 60 Vbeta and 13 Jbeta primers that the PCR ran. Repertoires were generated with immunoSEQ multiplex PCR, while TCRdb's copy carries only in-frame clones and drops some. The sample totals roughly 120,000 clones. The germline V gene has CDR1 SGDLS and CDR2 YYNGEE. Trimming removed 3 bases from V and 6 bases from J, with 9 bases in between. CDR3 length: 12 amino acids. The sequenced sample was PBMCs. This sequence joins TRBV9 and TRBJ1-1, with D uncertain. The receptor was isolated from a man between 18 and 35 years old in good health and CMV-seronegative. The CDR3 protein is CASSDGPPEAFF. As DNA, the CDR3 is TGTGCCAGCAGCGACGGTCCTCCTGAAGCTTTCTTT. The full variable domain, rest sourced from reference TRBV9 and TRBJ1-1, is DSGVTQTPKHLITATGQRVTLRCSPRSGDLSVYWYQQSLDQGLQFLIQYYNGEERAKGNILERFSAQQFPDLHSELNLSSLELGDSALYFCASSDGPPEAFFGQGTRLTVV.